Listed below are T cell receptor beta chains from one sample, sequenced in a study of OX40 agonist ivuxolimab in advanced cancers. TCRdb's copy holds only in-frame clones and misses some; the assay was immunoSEQ multiplex PCR. Of some 77,000 clones in the sample, about 90% were seen once. Source: CD4+ or CD8+ T cells sorted from blood, taken in a trial of the OX40 agonist ivuxolimab. These receptors all stem from an adult with an advanced solid tumor such as melanoma, head and neck, liver or kidney cancer. Both conserved end residues are part of each CDR3. Fields, in order: J gene, V gene, clone size, D gene, CDR3 protein, CDR3 DNA. D genes are given only for firm matches. A clone size is listed for some rows: how often the clone was seen (once, few, many), or a class if it is expanded.

j_call: TRBJ2-5
v_call: TRBV4-3
clone_size: NA
d_call: TRBD2
cdr3_aa: CASSPTSGGWGTQYF
cdr3_nt: TGCGCCAGCAGCCCGACTAGCGGGGGATGGGGGACCCAGTACTTC

j_call: TRBJ2-5
v_call: TRBV6-6
clone_size: NA
d_call: NA
cdr3_aa: CASNTLVVGQETQYF
cdr3_nt: TGTGCCAGCAATACACTCGTGGTTGGCCAAGAGACCCAGTACTTC

j_call: TRBJ1-2
v_call: TRBV10-3
clone_size: NA
d_call: NA
cdr3_aa: CAISESSYSGYTF
cdr3_nt: TGTGCCATCAGTGAGTCTTCCTACTCGGGCTACACCTTC

j_call: TRBJ2-3
v_call: TRBV11-3
clone_size: NA
d_call: NA
cdr3_aa: CASRTTDTQYF
cdr3_nt: TGTGCCAGCAGAACCACAGATACGCAGTATTTT

j_call: TRBJ2-3
v_call: TRBV28
clone_size: NA
d_call: NA
cdr3_aa: CASSFGVGGTDTQYF
cdr3_nt: TGTGCCAGCAGTTTTGGTGTCGGGGGCACAGATACGCAGTATTTT

j_call: TRBJ2-3
v_call: TRBV5-4
clone_size: NA
d_call: NA
cdr3_aa: CASSYWMAGTVTDTQYF
cdr3_nt: TGTGCCAGCAGCTATTGGATGGCGGGAACCGTCACAGATACGCAGTATTTT

j_call: TRBJ1-1
v_call: TRBV7-9
clone_size: NA
d_call: NA
cdr3_aa: CASSLAGGTGNTEAFF
cdr3_nt: TGTGCCAGCAGCTTAGCTGGGGGGACCGGGAACACTGAAGCTTTCTTT

j_call: TRBJ2-7
v_call: TRBV18
clone_size: NA
d_call: NA
cdr3_aa: CASSRDTYEQYF
cdr3_nt: TGTGCCAGCTCACGTGACACCTACGAGCAGTACTTC

j_call: TRBJ1-3
v_call: TRBV6-5
clone_size: NA
d_call: NA
cdr3_aa: CASSYSARSGNTIYF
cdr3_nt: TGTGCCAGCAGTTACTCTGCCCGCTCTGGAAACACCATATATTTT

j_call: TRBJ1-2
v_call: TRBV18
clone_size: NA
d_call: NA
cdr3_aa: CASSPGDGYGYTF
cdr3_nt: TGTGCCAGCTCACCGGGGGACGGCTATGGCTACACCTTC

j_call: TRBJ1-1
v_call: TRBV16
clone_size: NA
d_call: NA
cdr3_aa: CASSPRSGAEAFF
cdr3_nt: TGTGCCAGCAGCCCCCGGTCAGGGGCTGAAGCTTTCTTT

j_call: TRBJ1-4
v_call: TRBV6-5
clone_size: NA
d_call: NA
cdr3_aa: CASKTPINEKLFF
cdr3_nt: TGTGCCAGCAAGACCCCTATTAATGAAAAACTGTTTTTT

j_call: TRBJ2-3
v_call: TRBV4-1
clone_size: NA
d_call: NA
cdr3_aa: CASSQPLAGLGSTDTQYF
cdr3_nt: TGCGCCAGCAGCCAACCCCTGGCGGGTCTAGGGAGCACAGATACGCAGTATTTT

j_call: TRBJ1-4
v_call: TRBV30
clone_size: NA
d_call: TRBD1
cdr3_aa: CAWSRTDRGLEKLFF
cdr3_nt: TGTGCCTGGAGTCGAACGGACAGGGGGCTTGAAAAACTGTTTTTT

j_call: TRBJ2-5
v_call: TRBV6-1
clone_size: NA
d_call: NA
cdr3_aa: CASSRGKTQYF
cdr3_nt: TGTGCCAGCAGTCGGGGAAAGACCCAGTACTTC

j_call: TRBJ1-1
v_call: TRBV2
clone_size: NA
d_call: NA
cdr3_aa: CASGVDGTEAFF
cdr3_nt: TGTGCCAGCGGGGTGGATGGCACTGAAGCTTTCTTT

j_call: TRBJ2-1
v_call: TRBV15
clone_size: NA
d_call: NA
cdr3_aa: CATSSRDTHNEQFF
cdr3_nt: TGTGCCACCAGCTCAAGGGACACACACAATGAGCAGTTCTTC

j_call: TRBJ2-3
v_call: TRBV4-1
clone_size: NA
d_call: TRBD2
cdr3_aa: CASSQALAGASGDTQYF
cdr3_nt: TGCGCCAGCAGCCAAGCCCTAGCGGGAGCCTCGGGAGATACGCAGTATTTT

j_call: TRBJ1-2
v_call: TRBV4-2
clone_size: NA
d_call: NA
cdr3_aa: CASSQDPMGGNYGYTF
cdr3_nt: TGTGCCAGCAGCCAAGATCCGATGGGGGGTAACTATGGCTACACCTTC

j_call: TRBJ2-7
v_call: TRBV28
clone_size: NA
d_call: TRBD1
cdr3_aa: CASRRYPDRTYEQYF
cdr3_nt: TGTGCCAGCAGACGCTACCCGGACAGGACATACGAGCAGTACTTC

j_call: TRBJ2-1
v_call: TRBV6-5
clone_size: NA
d_call: TRBD2
cdr3_aa: CASSYSRGVGYNEQFF
cdr3_nt: TGTGCCAGCAGTTACTCCCGGGGGGTAGGCTACAATGAGCAGTTCTTC

j_call: TRBJ2-6
v_call: TRBV10-1
clone_size: few
d_call: NA
cdr3_aa: CASSESGSGANVLTF
cdr3_nt: TGCGCCAGCAGTGAGTCAGGATCTGGGGCCAACGTCCTGACTTTC

j_call: TRBJ1-2
v_call: TRBV18
clone_size: NA
d_call: NA
cdr3_aa: CASSSTQGVDGYTF
cdr3_nt: TGTGCCAGCTCATCTACCCAGGGTGTTGATGGCTACACCTTC

j_call: TRBJ2-1
v_call: TRBV7-9
clone_size: NA
d_call: TRBD2
cdr3_aa: CASVVAGGPDEQFF
cdr3_nt: TGTGCCAGCGTAGTAGCGGGAGGGCCAGATGAGCAGTTCTTC

j_call: TRBJ2-2
v_call: TRBV28
clone_size: NA
d_call: NA
cdr3_aa: CASSLSRTNTGELFF
cdr3_nt: TGTGCCAGCAGTTTATCACGGACTAACACCGGGGAGCTGTTTTTT

j_call: TRBJ1-2
v_call: TRBV19
clone_size: few
d_call: TRBD1
cdr3_aa: CASSWTGSGYTF
cdr3_nt: TGTGCCAGTAGTTGGACAGGGAGTGGCTACACCTTC

j_call: TRBJ2-1
v_call: TRBV11-3
clone_size: NA
d_call: TRBD2
cdr3_aa: CASRQTGGPYNEQFF
cdr3_nt: TGTGCCAGCAGACAAACGGGGGGGCCCTACAATGAGCAGTTCTTC

j_call: TRBJ2-7
v_call: TRBV25-1
clone_size: few
d_call: NA
cdr3_aa: CASSEPGSSYEQYF
cdr3_nt: TGTGCCAGCAGTGAACCGGGGTCCTCGTACGAGCAGTACTTC

j_call: TRBJ2-3
v_call: TRBV6-4
clone_size: NA
d_call: TRBD2
cdr3_aa: CASSPSGSLGNTQYF
cdr3_nt: TGTGCCAGCAGCCCTAGCGGGAGTCTAGGGAATACGCAGTATTTT

j_call: TRBJ2-1
v_call: TRBV18
clone_size: NA
d_call: TRBD2
cdr3_aa: CASSLATSGGSREQFF
cdr3_nt: TGTGCCAGCTCCTTAGCGACTAGCGGGGGTTCCCGTGAGCAGTTCTTC

j_call: TRBJ2-4
v_call: TRBV7-9
clone_size: NA
d_call: TRBD1
cdr3_aa: CASSPQGDIQYF
cdr3_nt: TGTGCCAGCAGCCCTCAGGGGGACATTCAGTACTTC

j_call: TRBJ1-5
v_call: TRBV2
clone_size: NA
d_call: NA
cdr3_aa: CASRGPFNQPQHF
cdr3_nt: TGTGCCAGCAGGGGGCCGTTCAATCAGCCCCAGCATTTT

j_call: TRBJ1-1
v_call: TRBV29-1
clone_size: NA
d_call: TRBD1
cdr3_aa: CSVGSRGSMNTEAFF
cdr3_nt: TGCAGCGTTGGATCCAGGGGGAGCATGAACACTGAAGCTTTCTTT

j_call: TRBJ2-7
v_call: TRBV7-6
clone_size: NA
d_call: TRBD2
cdr3_aa: CASSSGLAGNEQYF
cdr3_nt: TGTGCCAGCAGCTCGGGACTAGCGGGAAACGAGCAGTACTTC

j_call: TRBJ2-7
v_call: TRBV7-2
clone_size: NA
d_call: NA
cdr3_aa: CASSLGAGRTYEQYF
cdr3_nt: TGTGCCAGCAGCTTAGGGGCTGGGCGTACTTACGAGCAGTACTTC

j_call: TRBJ1-1
v_call: TRBV6-5
clone_size: NA
d_call: NA
cdr3_aa: CASSLRWGGRTEAFF
cdr3_nt: TGTGCCAGCAGTCTCAGGTGGGGGGGCCGCACTGAAGCTTTCTTT

j_call: TRBJ2-7
v_call: TRBV5-1
clone_size: NA
d_call: NA
cdr3_aa: CASSSGREDYEQYF
cdr3_nt: TGCGCCAGCAGCTCGGGACGGGAAGACTACGAGCAGTACTTC

j_call: TRBJ2-5
v_call: TRBV14
clone_size: NA
d_call: TRBD2
cdr3_aa: CASSQGSGLAGKETQYF
cdr3_nt: TGTGCCAGCAGCCAAGGATCGGGACTAGCGGGGAAAGAGACCCAGTACTTC

j_call: TRBJ2-7
v_call: TRBV15
clone_size: few
d_call: TRBD2
cdr3_aa: CATSRLLAGPYEQYF
cdr3_nt: TGTGCCACCAGCCGATTACTAGCGGGGCCCTACGAGCAGTACTTC

j_call: TRBJ1-4
v_call: TRBV5-1
clone_size: once
d_call: NA
cdr3_aa: CASSLRGDATNEKLFF
cdr3_nt: TGCGCCAGCAGCTTGCGGGGTGATGCAACTAATGAAAAACTGTTTTTT

j_call: TRBJ1-1
v_call: TRBV7-2
clone_size: NA
d_call: TRBD1
cdr3_aa: CASSTLGQGKTEAFF
cdr3_nt: TGTGCCAGCAGCACCCTGGGACAGGGGAAAACTGAAGCTTTCTTT

j_call: TRBJ1-2
v_call: TRBV30
clone_size: NA
d_call: NA
cdr3_aa: CAWSRDSNYGYTF
cdr3_nt: TGTGCCTGGAGTCGAGACAGTAACTATGGCTACACCTTC

j_call: TRBJ2-5
v_call: TRBV2
clone_size: NA
d_call: TRBD2
cdr3_aa: CASSVVAGARGTQYF
cdr3_nt: TGTGCCAGCAGTGTTGTAGCGGGAGCCCGGGGTACCCAGTACTTC

j_call: TRBJ1-5
v_call: TRBV6-6
clone_size: NA
d_call: TRBD1
cdr3_aa: CASSYRDRNQPQHF
cdr3_nt: TGTGCCAGCAGTTACAGGGACAGGAATCAGCCCCAGCATTTT

j_call: TRBJ2-2
v_call: TRBV7-2
clone_size: once
d_call: NA
cdr3_aa: CASSLTAPRTGELFF
cdr3_nt: TGTGCCAGCAGCTTAACCGCACCTAGGACCGGGGAGCTGTTTTTT

j_call: TRBJ1-3
v_call: TRBV2
clone_size: NA
d_call: NA
cdr3_aa: CASSELGYSGNTIYF
cdr3_nt: TGTGCCAGCAGTGAATTGGGTTACTCTGGAAACACCATATATTTT

j_call: TRBJ2-1
v_call: TRBV27
clone_size: NA
d_call: TRBD2
cdr3_aa: CASSIPGTTYNEQFF
cdr3_nt: TGTGCCAGCAGTATCCCCGGGACTACCTACAATGAGCAGTTCTTC

j_call: TRBJ2-4
v_call: TRBV14
clone_size: NA
d_call: TRBD1
cdr3_aa: CASSQVRGQGDKNIQYF
cdr3_nt: TGTGCCAGCAGCCAAGTAAGGGGGCAGGGGGACAAAAACATTCAGTACTTC

j_call: TRBJ1-2
v_call: TRBV28
clone_size: once
d_call: TRBD1
cdr3_aa: CASSFPGDRAQGGYTF
cdr3_nt: TGTGCCAGCAGTTTTCCGGGGGACAGGGCCCAGGGGGGCTACACCTTC

j_call: TRBJ2-7
v_call: TRBV5-6
clone_size: NA
d_call: TRBD2
cdr3_aa: CASSIGTGLAGYEQYF
cdr3_nt: TGTGCCAGCAGCATCGGTACGGGACTAGCGGGTTACGAGCAGTACTTC

j_call: TRBJ1-3
v_call: TRBV18
clone_size: NA
d_call: TRBD1
cdr3_aa: CASSPSLGDRQGNTIYF
cdr3_nt: TGTGCCAGCTCACCTTCTCTGGGGGACAGGCAAGGAAACACCATATATTTT